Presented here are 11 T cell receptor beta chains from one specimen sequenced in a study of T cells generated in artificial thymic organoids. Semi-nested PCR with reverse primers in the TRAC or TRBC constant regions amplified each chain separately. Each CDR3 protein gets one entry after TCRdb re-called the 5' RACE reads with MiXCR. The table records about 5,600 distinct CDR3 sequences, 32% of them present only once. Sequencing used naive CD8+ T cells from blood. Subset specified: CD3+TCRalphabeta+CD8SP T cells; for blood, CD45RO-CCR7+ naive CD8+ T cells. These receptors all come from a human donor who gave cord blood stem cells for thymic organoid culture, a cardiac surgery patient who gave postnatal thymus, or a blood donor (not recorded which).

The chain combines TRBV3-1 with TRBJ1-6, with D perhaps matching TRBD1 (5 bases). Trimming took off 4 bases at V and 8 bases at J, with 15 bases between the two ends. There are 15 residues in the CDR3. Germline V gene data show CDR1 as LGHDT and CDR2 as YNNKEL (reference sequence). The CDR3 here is CASSPGTVDDSPLHF. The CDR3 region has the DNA TGTGCCAGCAGCCCCGGGACCGTTGATGATTCACCCCTCCACTTT.

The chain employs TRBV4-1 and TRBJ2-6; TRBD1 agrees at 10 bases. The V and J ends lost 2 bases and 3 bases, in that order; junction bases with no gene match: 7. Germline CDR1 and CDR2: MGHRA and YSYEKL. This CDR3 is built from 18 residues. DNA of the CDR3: TGCGCCAGCAGCCAACACGGGACAGGGGTTTTTGGGGCCAACGTCCTGACTTTC. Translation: CASSQHGTGVFGANVLTF.

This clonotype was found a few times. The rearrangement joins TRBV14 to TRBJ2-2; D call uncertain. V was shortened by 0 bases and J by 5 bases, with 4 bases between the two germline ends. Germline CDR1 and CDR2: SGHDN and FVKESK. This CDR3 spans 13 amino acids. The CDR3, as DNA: TGTGCCAGCAGCCAAGATTGGACCGGGGAGCTGTTTTTT. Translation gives CASSQDWTGELFF.

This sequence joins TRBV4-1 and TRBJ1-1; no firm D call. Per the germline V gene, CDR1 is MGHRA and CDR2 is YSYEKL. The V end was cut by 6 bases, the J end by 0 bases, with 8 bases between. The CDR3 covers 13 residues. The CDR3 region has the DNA TGCGCCAGCAGACTAGACCTGAACACTGAAGCTTTCTTT. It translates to CASRLDLNTEAFF.

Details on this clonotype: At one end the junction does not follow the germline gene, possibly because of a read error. The CDR3, as DNA: TGTGCCACCAGCGGAGATATGGCGGAGGGGGAAAAACTGTTTTTT. Encoded protein: CATSGDMAEGEKLFF. The chain couples TRBV15 to TRBJ1-4, with a tentative D call TRBD1 (5 bases). CDR1 is LNHNV, CDR2 YYDKDF, per germline (reference sequence). The CDR3 sequence is 15 residues long.

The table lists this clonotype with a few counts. The chain's CDR3 is CASSLGTDLFREQYF. As DNA, the CDR3 is TGTGCCAGCAGTTTAGGGACAGACCTGTTCCGTGAGCAGTACTTC. The chain carries TRBV28 and TRBJ2-5, with 7 nucleotides matching TRBD1. The CDR3 has 15 amino acids. Germline V gene lookup returns CDR1 MDHEN and CDR2 SYDVKM. V gave up 2 bases and J gave up 11 bases; unmatched junction bases: 14.

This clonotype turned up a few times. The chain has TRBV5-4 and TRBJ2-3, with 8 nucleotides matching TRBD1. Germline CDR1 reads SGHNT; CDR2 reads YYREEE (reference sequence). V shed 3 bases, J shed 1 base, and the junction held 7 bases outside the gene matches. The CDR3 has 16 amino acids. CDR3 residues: CASSSGQGRGTDTQYF. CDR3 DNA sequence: TGTGCCAGCAGCTCAGGACAGGGCCGGGGCACAGATACGCAGTATTTT.

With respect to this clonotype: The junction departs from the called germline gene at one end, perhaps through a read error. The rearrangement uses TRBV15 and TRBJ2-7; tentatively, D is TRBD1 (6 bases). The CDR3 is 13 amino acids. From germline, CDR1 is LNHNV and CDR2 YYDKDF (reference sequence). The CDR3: CAPSPNREYEQYF. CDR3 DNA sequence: TGTGCCCCCAGCCCAAACAGGGAGTACGAGCAGTACTTC.

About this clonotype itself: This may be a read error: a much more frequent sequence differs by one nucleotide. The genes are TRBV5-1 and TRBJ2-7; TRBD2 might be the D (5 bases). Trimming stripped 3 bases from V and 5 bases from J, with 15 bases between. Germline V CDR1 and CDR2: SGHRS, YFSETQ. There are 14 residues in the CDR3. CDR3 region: CASSSATEEHEQYF. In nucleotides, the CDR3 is TGCGCCAGCAGCTCGGCTACGGAGGAGCACGAGCAGTACTTC.

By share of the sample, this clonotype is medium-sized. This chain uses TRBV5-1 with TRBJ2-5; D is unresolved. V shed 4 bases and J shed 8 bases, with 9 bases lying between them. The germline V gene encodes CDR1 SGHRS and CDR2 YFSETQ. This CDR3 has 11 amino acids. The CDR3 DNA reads TGCGCCAGCAGCGAAGGGCCAACCCAGTACTTC. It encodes CASSEGPTQYF.

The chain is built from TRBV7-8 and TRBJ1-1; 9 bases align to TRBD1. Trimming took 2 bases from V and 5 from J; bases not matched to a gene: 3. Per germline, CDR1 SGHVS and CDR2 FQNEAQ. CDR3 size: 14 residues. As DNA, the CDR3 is TGTGCCAGCAGCTTAAGGGACAGGGAAACTGAAGCTTTCTTT. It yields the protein CASSLRDRETEAFF. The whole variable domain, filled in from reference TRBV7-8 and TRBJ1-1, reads GAGVSQSPRYKVAKRGQDVALRCDPISGHVSLFWYQQALGQGPEFLTYFQNEAQLDKSGLPSDRFFAERPEGSVSTLKIQRTQQEDSAVYLCASSLRDRETEAFFGQGTRLTVV.